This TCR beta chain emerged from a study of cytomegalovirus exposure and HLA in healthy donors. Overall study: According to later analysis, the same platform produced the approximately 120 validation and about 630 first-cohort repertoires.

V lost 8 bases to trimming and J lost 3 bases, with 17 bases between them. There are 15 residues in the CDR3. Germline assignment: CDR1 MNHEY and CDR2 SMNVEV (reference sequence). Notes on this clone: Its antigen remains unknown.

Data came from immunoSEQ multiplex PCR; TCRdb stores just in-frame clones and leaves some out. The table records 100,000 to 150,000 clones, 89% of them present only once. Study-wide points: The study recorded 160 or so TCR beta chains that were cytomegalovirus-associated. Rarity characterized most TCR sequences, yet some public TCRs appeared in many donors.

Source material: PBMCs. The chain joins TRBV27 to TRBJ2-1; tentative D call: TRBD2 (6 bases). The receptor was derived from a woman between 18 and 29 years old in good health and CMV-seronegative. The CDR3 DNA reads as TGTGCCAGCCCCCGCCGGGGGAGAAACTACAATGAGCAGTTCTTC. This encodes CASPRRGRNYNEQFF.